Shown below are 2 T cell receptor beta chains from a single sample sequenced in a study of blood T cell repertoires in COVID-19. Generated by immunoSEQ multiplex PCR, the TCRdb table keeps only in-frame clones and is missing some. The sample yields 200,000 to 250,000 clones, about 87% seen once. The specimen was peripheral blood. The source of these receptors is a woman in her 70s with active or convalescent COVID-19.

The chain employs TRBV6-6 and TRBJ1-3, with D possibly TRBD1 on 5 matching bases. Looked up from germline, CDR1 is MNHNY and CDR2 is SVGAGI (reference sequence). Trimming stripped 6 bases from V and 6 bases from J, with 15 bases between. The CDR3 is 14 amino acids. CDR3 DNA sequence: TGTGCCAGCAGATTCCTAGACAGCCAAAACACCATATATTTT. Residues: CASRFLDSQNTIYF.

The rearrangement joins TRBV6-2 or TRBV6-3 to TRBJ1-1; 8 positions agree with TRBD1. Looked up from germline, CDR1 is MNHEY and CDR2 is SVGEGT. With V trimmed by 2 bases and J by 0 bases, 5 bases remained unmatched. This CDR3 has 16 amino acids. The CDR3 sequence: CASSYPTGGVNTEAFF. The CDR3 nucleotides are TGTGCCAGCAGTTACCCCACAGGGGGAGTGAACACTGAAGCTTTCTTT.